These 24 T cell receptor beta chains originate from one sample sequenced in a study of blood T cells in healthy people across ages. A second PCR of roughly 7 to 11 cycles used a sample-barcoded 5' primer and a J-beta primer mix. TCRdb used MiXCR to reprocess the 5' RACE reads, holding one entry per CDR3 protein. The table shows 750,000 to 850,000 distinct CDR3 sequences, with roughly 25% occurring only once. These data are also associated with another study on T cells of mothers and their children.

Sequencing was done on a sample of blood. All receptors come from a boy aged 5-17 years in good health.

This chain connects TRBV24-1 to TRBJ1-5; D is perhaps TRBD1 (5 bases). Deletions cut 5 bases from V and 2 bases from J, with 6 bases between. The CDR3 has 13 amino acids. Germline CDR1 is KGHDR and CDR2 is SFDVKD. CDR3 in DNA: TGTGCCACCAGTGCCAGGGGCAATCAGCCCCAGCATTTT. Translation: CATSARGNQPQHF.

This clonotype was recorded a few times. The chain couples TRBV7-9 to TRBJ1-4; D uncertain. The CDR3 is made up of 16 amino acids. Per the germline V gene, CDR1 is SEHNR and CDR2 is FQNEAQ (reference sequence). V lost 1 base and J lost 0, with 9 bases in between. The DNA for the CDR3 is TGTGCCAGCAGCTTAGGAGGACTTACAACTAATGAAAAACTGTTTTTT. Translated: CASSLGGLTTNEKLFF.

The chain links TRBV20-1 to TRBJ1-5; maybe TRBD1 (5 bases). CDR1 is DFQATT and CDR2 is SNEGSKA in the germline V gene (reference sequence). The CDR3 runs 16 residues. The CDR3 bases are TGCAGCGTAATTCCGGGGGACGGGGTTAGCAATCAGCCCCAGCATTTT. Translated: CSVIPGDGVSNQPQHF.

This rearrangement joins TRBV20-1 to TRBJ1-6; 8 nucleotides align to TRBD1. CDR1 is DFQATT and CDR2 is SNEGSKA in the germline V gene (reference sequence). CDR3 size: 16 residues. With V trimmed by 3 bases and J by 9 bases, 13 bases remained unmatched. The CDR3 is CSASDPQQGVGSPLHF. In DNA, the CDR3 is TGCAGTGCTAGCGACCCCCAACAGGGGGTTGGTTCACCCCTCCACTTT.

This clonotype turned up a few times. The rearrangement uses TRBV4-3 and TRBJ2-7; 9 bases align to TRBD2. The CDR3 has 15 residues. CDR1 and CDR2 from the germline V gene are LGHNA and YSLEER. The V segment lost 1 base and the J segment 1 base; nucleotides outside the gene matches: 2. Written as DNA, the CDR3 is TGCGCCAGCAGCCAAGCCCTAGCGGGATCCTACGAGCAGTACTTC. Encoded protein: CASSQALAGSYEQYF.

V is TRBV27 and J is TRBJ2-7; TRBD2 agrees at 10 bases. Germline assignment: CDR1 MNHEY and CDR2 SMNVEV (reference sequence). The CDR3 is 15 residues long. Trimming removed 3 bases from V and 0 bases from J; junction bases left unmatched: 2. For the CDR3, the DNA is TGTGCCAGCAGTTTCACTAGCGGGAACTCCTACGAGCAGTACTTC. This codes for CASSFTSGNSYEQYF.

This clonotype was counted a few times. The chain recombines TRBV6-5 with TRBJ2-4, with D tentatively TRBD2 (6 bases). V lost 6 bases to trimming and J lost 9 bases, with 18 bases between them. This CDR3 comprises 14 residues. Germline V gives CDR1 MNHEY, CDR2 SVGAGI. In DNA, the CDR3 is TGTGCCAGCAGCCTCTCGGGACTTTCGCCCATTCAGTACTTC. It codes for CASSLSGLSPIQYF.

This clonotype was observed a few times. The chain uses TRBV12-3 or TRBV12-4 and TRBJ1-2; 9 bases match TRBD1. CDR3 length equals 15 residues. V lost 5 bases and J lost 1; bases outside the gene matches: 5. CDR3 sequence reads: CASSEGTGYNYGYTF. DNA of the CDR3: TGTGCCAGCAGTGAGGGGACAGGGTATAACTATGGCTACACCTTC.

The CDR3 nucleotides read TGCGCCAGCAGCCAGTCGGTGGGGACTAATGAAAAACTGTTTTTT. It translates to CASSQSVGTNEKLFF. The chain links TRBV4-3 to TRBJ1-4, with D unclear. Trimming stripped 3 bases from V and 2 bases from J, with 10 bases between. CDR3 length: 15 amino acids. Germline V CDR1 and CDR2: LGHNA, YSLEER.

V is TRBV20-1 and J is TRBJ2-1, with 9 bases fitting TRBD2. Unmatched junction bases numbered 10, after V lost 7 bases and J lost 9 bases. There are 13 residues in the CDR3. CDR1 and CDR2 (germline): DFQATT, SNEGSKA (reference sequence). The CDR3 protein is CSVGSSGGSEQFF. The CDR3 DNA sequence: TGCAGTGTAGGTTCCAGCGGGGGGAGTGAGCAGTTCTTC.

The CDR3 sequence is CASSFRRHTQYF. CDR3 nucleotide sequence: TGTGCCAGCAGCTTTAGGAGACATACGCAGTATTTT. The chain is built from TRBV7-9 and TRBJ2-3; no reliable D call. Trimming cost V 3 bases and J 7 bases, with 8 bases left between them. The CDR3 spans 12 residues. Per germline, CDR1 SEHNR and CDR2 FQNEAQ (reference sequence). The whole variable domain, remainder taken from reference TRBV7-9 and TRBJ2-3, is DTGVSQNPRHKITKRGQNVTFRCDPISEHNRLYWYRQTLGQGPEFLTYFQNEAQLEKSRLLSDRFSAERPKGSFSTLEIQRTEQGDSAMYLCASSFRRHTQYFGPGTRLTVL.

The chain recombines TRBV7-2 with TRBJ2-5, with 8 bases lining up with TRBD2. Germline trimming cut 2 bases from V and 5 bases from J; bases unmatched to any gene: 10. Germline CDR1 reads SGHTA; CDR2 reads FQGNSA. The CDR3 spans 16 residues. The CDR3 loop reads CASSLNYKRGLETQYF. DNA of the CDR3: TGTGCCAGCAGCTTAAATTATAAGCGGGGGCTGGAGACCCAGTACTTC.

This clonotype was picked up a small number of times. The gene calls are TRBV21-1 and TRBJ1-1. TRBV21-1 is listed as a pseudogene. This CDR3 is built from 13 residues. CDR3 loop: CANSKAGNTEAFF. DNA of the CDR3: TGTGCCAACAGCAAAGCAGGGAACACTGAAGCTTTCTTT.

The chain links TRBV5-1 to TRBJ2-3; D unresolved. The CDR3 is 16 residues long. Trimming removed 1 base at V and 0 bases at J, with 12 bases between. Germline V gene lookup returns CDR1 SGHRS and CDR2 YFSETQ. The CDR3 DNA sequence: TGCGCCAGCAGCTTGCCCTGGCAGACGAGCACAGATACGCAGTATTTT. It translates to CASSLPWQTSTDTQYF.

V gene TRBV10-3 combines with J gene TRBJ2-7; 9 bases are a match to TRBD2. CDR1 is ENHRY, CDR2 SYGVKD, per germline. This CDR3 has 15 residues. V shed 2 bases, J shed 3 bases, and the junction held 5 bases outside the gene matches. CDR3 DNA: TGTGCCATCAGTGAGATGACTAGCGGCTTCTACGAGCAGTACTTC. As protein: CAISEMTSGFYEQYF.

The gene calls are TRBV4-2 and TRBJ2-7; a possible D gene is TRBD2 (6 bases). The germline V gene has CDR1 LGHNA and CDR2 YNFKEQ. This CDR3 region has 15 residues. Trimming stripped 1 base from V and 3 bases from J, with 13 bases between. The CDR3 is CASSQGWREVYEQYF. The CDR3 bases are TGTGCCAGCAGCCAAGGCTGGCGGGAAGTCTACGAGCAGTACTTC.

This clonotype was detected a few times. The chain combines TRBV10-3 with TRBJ2-7, with D possibly matching TRBD1 (5 bases). The V end was cut by 10 bases, the J end by 2 bases, with 15 bases between. Germline lookup yields CDR1 ENHRY and CDR2 SYGVKD. CDR3 length: 13 residues. The CDR3 DNA sequence: TGTGCCACCATGGCGACAGAACCCTACGAGCAGTACTTC. Protein product: CATMATEPYEQYF.

The chain is built from TRBV4-3 and TRBJ2-7, with 7 nucleotides matching TRBD2. V shed 0 bases and J 0 bases; nucleotides not matched to a gene: 5. CDR1 and CDR2 from the germline V gene are LGHNA and YSLEER. This CDR3 has 16 residues. The DNA for the CDR3 is TGCGCCAGCAGCCAAGACCGGGGCGGGGGCTCCTACGAGCAGTACTTC. Amino acid sequence: CASSQDRGGGSYEQYF.

The chain employs TRBV24-1 and TRBJ2-1, with 10 bases matching TRBD1. The V and J ends lost 9 bases and 8 bases, in that order; junction bases with no gene match: 6. The CDR3 is 13 amino acids. Germline V gene sequence: CDR1 KGHDR, CDR2 SFDVKD. The CDR3 DNA follows: TGTGCCACCCGCGGGACAGGGGTGGATGAGCAGTTCTTC. Amino acid sequence: CATRGTGVDEQFF.

J is TRBJ1-4 and V is TRBV18; 7 nucleotides align to TRBD1. Looked up from germline, CDR1 is KGHSH and CDR2 is LQKENI. The V and J ends lost 6 bases and 8 bases, in that order; junction bases with no gene match: 6. The CDR3 totals 13 residues. CDR3 region: CASSQRTGEKLFF. For the CDR3, the DNA is TGTGCCAGCTCTCAAAGGACAGGAGAAAAACTGTTTTTT.

The chain uses TRBV10-3 and TRBJ2-5, with D perhaps TRBD1 (5 bases). The J call may not be correct, given that the DNA end is closer to TRBJ2-7. Germline V gene data show CDR1 as ENHRY and CDR2 as SYGVKD. This CDR3 spans 13 amino acids. The CDR3 here is CAISEQGSYEQYF. The CDR3 nucleotides read TGTGCCATCAGTGAGCAGGGCTCCTACGAGCAGTACTTC.

This chain connects TRBV6-6 to TRBJ2-1; the D call may be TRBD1 or TRBD2 (6 bases each). Trimming left V 6 bases short and J 9 bases short, with 21 bases between. Germline CDR1 MNHNY, CDR2 SVGAGI (reference sequence). The CDR3 length is 15 residues. The CDR3 nucleotides are TGTGCCAGCAGCGGGGGTCGGACAGTTGAAGCTGAGCAGTTCTTC. It yields the protein CASSGGRTVEAEQFF.

The chain is built from TRBV24-1 and TRBJ2-5, with 10 bases identical to TRBD2. The CDR3 consists of 18 residues. Per germline, CDR1 KGHDR and CDR2 SFDVKD. Trimming at V came to 0 bases and at J to 5 bases, leaving 11 bases not matched to a gene. CDR3 DNA sequence: TGTGCCACCAGTGATTTGGGCGGCAGCGGGGGGGCCCCGGAGACCCAGTACTTC. Its translation is CATSDLGGSGGAPETQYF.

V usage is TRBV4-2 and J usage is TRBJ1-1, with 8 bases fitting TRBD1. The CDR3 loop spans 14 amino acids. CDR1 is LGHNA and CDR2 is YNFKEQ in the germline V gene. Trimming cost V 5 bases and J 3 bases; bases outside gene matches: 5. This chain's CDR3 is CASSSRGPYTEAFF. CDR3 DNA sequence: TGTGCCAGCAGCTCCAGGGGGCCCTACACTGAAGCTTTCTTT.